This entry lists 32 T cell receptor beta chains sequenced from one sample in a study of T cells expressing NK-cell markers (TCRdb year 2020). Library creation used 5' RACE. Sequencing used an Illumina HiSeq 2000. TCRdb reprocessed the public reads and reports one entry per CDR3 protein sequence, without DNA. The table for this sample shows 450,000 to 600,000 distinct CDR3 sequences. Around 4% of the sample is in the top ten clones. The specimen was blood T cells: a sorted CD56 or NKG2C T cell subset, CD4+ or CD8+ T cells, or bulk PBMC T cells (not recorded which). The receptors come from a man in his late teens or twenties in good health. Donor details come from another sample of the same person, matched by shared clones.

V and J are TRBV6-5 and TRBJ1-5. The V gene's germline CDR1 is MNHEY and CDR2 SVGAGI. This CDR3 is 14 amino acids long. The CDR3 loop is CASSYSQGNQPQHF.

The chain has TRBV19 and TRBJ1-4; the D call from TCRdb, TRBD1, cannot be confirmed without DNA. Looked up from germline, CDR1 is LNHDA and CDR2 is SQIVND (reference sequence). The CDR3 consists of 17 residues. The CDR3: CASSRTGGIITNEKLFF.

The chain carries TRBV29-1 and TRBJ2-7. Per the germline V gene, CDR1 is SQVTM and CDR2 is ANQGSEA. The CDR3 covers 12 residues. The CDR3 sequence is CSVGVLGYEQYF.

V is TRBV24-1 and J is TRBJ1-1. Germline V gives CDR1 KGHDR, CDR2 SFDVKD. The CDR3 runs 17 residues. This chain's CDR3 is CATSVAKKATMNTEAFF.

The CDR3: CASSYNEWDPNYNEQFF. The chain combines TRBV6-2 or TRBV6-3 with TRBJ2-1; the TCRdb D gene call, TRBD1, has no DNA to confirm it. The CDR3 has 17 amino acids. Germline CDR1 MNHEY, CDR2 SVGEGT.

The rearrangement uses TRBV5-1 and TRBJ2-2; TCRdb calls TRBD1, which cannot be checked without DNA. Germline CDR1 is SGHRS and CDR2 is YFSETQ. CDR3 length: 16 amino acids. CDR3 amino acids: CASSPDGGLGTGELFF.

CDR3 residues: CASSESGGNTNEQFF. This chain links TRBV2 with TRBJ2-1; TCRdb's assignment of TRBD2 cannot be checked, as there is no DNA. This CDR3 has 15 amino acids. Germline loops: CDR1 SNHLY, CDR2 FYNNEI.

This chain uses TRBV19 with TRBJ2-6; without DNA, the TCRdb call of TRBD2 cannot be checked. The V gene's germline CDR1 is LNHDA and CDR2 SQIVND (reference sequence). The CDR3 extends over 15 amino acids. The CDR3 reads CASTQRGSGANVLTF.

The chain recombines TRBV4-2 with TRBJ2-5; TCRdb returns TRBD1, unconfirmable since there is no DNA. There are 16 residues in the CDR3. Germline CDR1 is LGHNA and CDR2 is YNFKEQ. The CDR3 reads CASSQEWGRDQETQYF.

The genes are TRBV25-1 and TRBJ2-3; the D gene TCRdb calls, TRBD2, cannot be checked with no DNA. The CDR3 has 16 amino acids. Per the germline V gene, CDR1 is MGHDK and CDR2 is SYGVNS. The CDR3 region is CASSDGAGGTGDTQYF. The whole variable domain, remainder taken from reference TRBV25-1 and TRBJ2-3, is EADIYQTPRYLVIGTGKKITLECSQTMGHDKMYWYQQDPGMELHLIHYSYGVNSTEKGDLSSESTVSRIRTEHFPLTLESARPSHTSQYLCASSDGAGGTGDTQYFGPGTRLTVL.

The chain employs TRBV27 and TRBJ2-7; TCRdb's assignment of TRBD1 cannot be checked, as there is no DNA. This CDR3 has 13 amino acids. Germline V gene lookup returns CDR1 MNHEY and CDR2 SMNVEV (reference sequence). Here the CDR3 reads CASARGGTYEQYF.

The chain carries TRBV10-3 and TRBJ2-7; TCRdb gives TRBD1 as the D gene, but with no DNA this cannot be confirmed. The germline CDR1 and CDR2 sequences are ENHRY and SYGVKD. The CDR3 length is 16 residues. The CDR3 sequence is CAISTRGTESSYEQYF.

J is TRBJ2-5 and V is TRBV5-1; TCRdb gives TRBD2 as the D gene, but with no DNA this cannot be confirmed. Per germline, CDR1 SGHRS and CDR2 YFSETQ. The CDR3 consists of 16 residues. The CDR3 here is CASSQDYQDLQETQYF. The whole variable domain, filled in from reference TRBV5-1 and TRBJ2-5, reads KAGVTQTPRYLIKTRGQQVTLSCSPISGHRSVSWYQQTPGQGLQFLFEYFSETQRNKGNFPGRFSGRQFSNSRSEMNVSTLELGDSALYLCASSQDYQDLQETQYFGPGTRLLVL.

The rearrangement uses TRBV12-3 or TRBV12-4 and TRBJ1-1; the D call of TRBD1 rests on TCRdb alone, since no DNA is present to check it. The CDR3 length is 16 residues. This CDR3 reads CASSLYGGARNTEAFF.

The CDR3 protein is CASSYAQGIKNIQYF. The gene calls are TRBV27 and TRBJ2-4; the TCRdb call, TRBD1, lacks DNA for checking. CDR1 and CDR2 from the germline V gene are MNHEY and SMNVEV (reference sequence). There are 15 residues in the CDR3.

The V and J genes are TRBV12-3 or TRBV12-4 and TRBJ2-1. The CDR3 contains 11 residues. CDR3: CASSLANEQFF.

The rearrangement uses TRBV6-6 and TRBJ2-7. The germline gives CDR1 MNHNY, CDR2 SVGAGI (reference sequence). The CDR3 covers 11 residues. The chain's CDR3 is CASSHVHEQYF.

The genes are TRBV5-1 and TRBJ2-4; TCRdb's assignment of TRBD1 cannot be checked, as there is no DNA. The CDR3 extends over 14 amino acids. CDR1 and CDR2 from the germline V gene are SGHRS and YFSETQ. This CDR3 is CASSLGQDGNIQYF.

V gene TRBV5-1 combines with J gene TRBJ2-1; TCRdb outputs TRBD2, but without DNA this stays unchecked. CDR1 SGHRS and CDR2 YFSETQ come from the germline V gene. The CDR3 is 14 residues long. The CDR3 reads CASGIAGEIREQFF. The full variable domain, completed using reference TRBV5-1 and TRBJ2-1, is KAGVTQTPRYLIKTRGQQVTLSCSPISGHRSVSWYQQTPGQGLQFLFEYFSETQRNKGNFPGRFSGRQFSNSRSEMNVSTLELGDSALYLCASGIAGEIREQFFGPGTRLTVL.

This chain links TRBV3-1 with TRBJ1-2. The CDR3 sequence is 15 residues long. CDR1 and CDR2 (germline): LGHDT, YNNKEL (reference sequence). The CDR3 loop reads CASSQDQGGDYGYTF. Full variable domain (remainder filled in from reference TRBV3-1 and TRBJ1-2): DTAVSQTPKYLVTQMGNDKSIKCEQNLGHDTMYWYKQDSKKFLKIMFSYNNKELIINETVPNRFSPKSPDKAHLNLHINSLELGDSAVYFCASSQDQGGDYGYTFGSGTRLTVV.

V and J are TRBV6-5 and TRBJ1-2; TCRdb proposes TRBD1, but this gene call is untestable without DNA. The CDR3 totals 15 residues. Germline CDR1 is MNHEY and CDR2 is SVGAGI. This CDR3 reads CASSYQHSGTVGYTF.

J is TRBJ2-7 and V is TRBV7-8. Looked up from germline, CDR1 is SGHVS and CDR2 is FQNEAQ. The CDR3 is 14 residues long. The CDR3 reads CASTYRRASYEQYF.

This chain links TRBV29-1 with TRBJ2-3; TCRdb's D call of TRBD1 is untestable without DNA. Germline-derived CDR1 and CDR2 are SQVTM and ANQGSEA. The CDR3 is made up of 15 amino acids. The CDR3 sequence: CSVGEDRGATDTQYF.

The V call is TRBV20-1, the J call TRBJ1-3; without DNA, the TCRdb call of TRBD1 cannot be checked. This CDR3 is 13 amino acids long. In germline, CDR1 is DFQATT, CDR2 SNEGSKA (reference sequence). CDR3 in amino acids: CSARPGGGNTIYF.

CDR3 residues: CASSLGSRRGEQFF. This sequence joins TRBV5-6 and TRBJ2-1; the TRBD2 assignment by TCRdb is unverifiable without DNA. The CDR3 contains 14 residues. Germline assignment: CDR1 SGHDT and CDR2 YYEEEE.

The chain is built from TRBV10-3 and TRBJ2-7; there is no DNA to check the TCRdb D call of TRBD1. This CDR3 has 16 residues. Germline V gene sequence: CDR1 ENHRY, CDR2 SYGVKD. This chain's CDR3 is CAISSLPGQGSNEQYF.

This chain uses TRBV14 with TRBJ2-7; absent DNA, TCRdb's TRBD1 call cannot be checked. The CDR3 is 15 amino acids. CDR1 is SGHDN, CDR2 FVKESK, per germline. The CDR3 sequence is CASSQAQGPSYEQYF.

The chain joins TRBV25-1 to TRBJ2-3; there is no DNA to check the TCRdb D call of TRBD2. The CDR3 sequence is 16 residues long. Germline V gene sequence: CDR1 MGHDK, CDR2 SYGVNS. The CDR3 protein is CASSAGSGNARHTQYF.

This chain joins TRBV20-1 and TRBJ2-7; TCRdb calls TRBD2, which cannot be checked without DNA. The CDR3 spans 15 residues. Germline CDR1 DFQATT, CDR2 SNEGSKA (reference sequence). The CDR3 protein is CSARVASGSGDEQYF.

The chain recombines TRBV24-1 with TRBJ1-5; no DNA is available, so the TRBD1 call from TCRdb remains unchecked. There are 16 residues in the CDR3. CDR1 KGHDR and CDR2 SFDVKD come from the germline V gene. The CDR3 loop is CATSALTGLDNQPQHF.

The gene calls are TRBV5-1 and TRBJ2-7; as DNA is missing, the TRBD1 call by TCRdb cannot be tested. This CDR3 is built from 14 residues. Germline lookup yields CDR1 SGHRS and CDR2 YFSETQ. This chain's CDR3 is CASSKEGTLYEQYF.

This chain connects TRBV5-1 to TRBJ2-7; TCRdb outputs TRBD1, but without DNA this stays unchecked. CDR1 and CDR2 (germline): SGHRS, YFSETQ. The CDR3 is 12 amino acids. CDR3 loop: CAIGQISYEQYF.